Each of the 5 T cell receptor beta chains below was sequenced from the same sample in a study of shared clonotypes between healthy human individuals. Clones were read by immunoSEQ multiplex PCR, and TCRdb kept only the in-frame ones, dropping some. Here the sample spans 1,400,000 or so clones, about 98.5% being singletons. The sequencing sample was made of naive CD4+ T cells sorted from blood. The subset was: CD45RA+ positively selected. Receptors originate from a man aged 25-40 years in good health.

This CDR3 reads CASIGKREATPGEAGELFF. The CDR3 coding sequence is TGTGCCAGCATAGGAAAGCGGGAGGCCACCCCAGGCGAGGCCGGGGAGCTGTTTTTT. J is TRBJ2-2 and V is TRBV6-4; 9 positions agree with TRBD2. CDR3 length: 19 residues. Looked up from germline, CDR1 is MRHNA and CDR2 is SNTAGT. V shed 7 bases, J shed 6 bases, and the junction held 21 bases outside the gene matches.

V is TRBV6-5 and J is TRBJ2-1; the D gene is possibly TRBD2 (6 bases). Between the trimmed V and J ends, which lost 4 bases and 3 bases, there was a span of 13 bases. The V gene's germline CDR1 is MNHEY and CDR2 SVGAGI. This CDR3 contains 15 residues. The CDR3 is CASSFFPGSYNEQFF. For the CDR3, the DNA is TGTGCCAGCAGTTTTTTTCCCGGGAGCTACAATGAGCAGTTCTTC.

The chain carries TRBV27 and TRBJ1-4; D is ambiguous. Germline V CDR1 and CDR2: MNHEY, SMNVEV (reference sequence). Between the trimmed V and J ends, which lost 1 base and 2 bases, there was a span of 8 bases. This CDR3 has 15 amino acids. CDR3 nucleotides: TGTGCCAGCAGTTTATTGGCATACACTAATGAAAAACTGTTTTTT. This gives the protein CASSLLAYTNEKLFF. The variable domain in full, completed from reference TRBV27 and TRBJ1-4, reads EAQVTQNPRYLITVTGKKLTVTCSQNMNHEYMSWYRQDPGLGLRQIYYSMNVEVTDKGDVPEGYKVSRKEKRNFPLILESPSPNQTSLYFCASSLLAYTNEKLFFGSGTQLSVL.

J is TRBJ2-7 and V is TRBV5-1; perhaps TRBD1 as D (5 bases). The CDR3 length is 14 residues. The germline gives CDR1 SGHRS, CDR2 YFSETQ. V lost 4 bases, J lost 2 bases, and 13 bases lay in between. Written as DNA, the CDR3 is TGCGCCAGCAGCGCGCGGCGGACAACCTACGAGCAGTACTTC. Its translation is CASSARRTTYEQYF.

The chain links TRBV9 to TRBJ2-7; 10 positions agree with TRBD1. The germline V gene has CDR1 SGDLS and CDR2 YYNGEE. The CDR3 sequence is 15 residues long. Losses at the gene ends were 4 bases for V and 3 bases for J; bases not matched to a gene: 7. For the CDR3, the DNA is TGTGCCAGCAGCCCCAGGGGGGACAGGGGCTACGAGCAGTACTTC. Translating gives CASSPRGDRGYEQYF. Combining the CDR3 with reference TRBV9 and TRBJ2-7 gives the whole variable domain DSGVTQTPKHLITATGQRVTLRCSPRSGDLSVYWYQQSLDQGLQFLIQYYNGEERAKGNILERFSAQQFPDLHSELNLSSLELGDSALYFCASSPRGDRGYEQYFGPGTRLTVT.